The 32 T cell receptor beta chains listed next were all sequenced from one sample in a study of blood T cells in healthy people across ages. Next came a second PCR, run for roughly 6 to 11 cycles, which used a sample-barcoded 5' primer along with a J-beta primer mix. TCRdb re-derived calls from the 5' RACE reads in MiXCR, one entry per CDR3 protein. The sample has 710,000 or so distinct CDR3 sequences, about 20% seen once; the top ten hold about 20%. Sequencing used blood. The receptors stem from a man aged 65-85 years in good health.

The rearrangement joins TRBV4-3 to TRBJ2-5, with D possibly called TRBD1 or TRBD2 (5 bases each). TRBJ2-1 matches the DNA end more closely, so the J call is doubtful. Germline V gene data show CDR1 as LGHNA and CDR2 as YSLEER. The CDR3 extends over 15 amino acids. DNA of the CDR3: TGCGCCAGCAGCCAAGCCGGGACGAGAGGGAATGAGCAGTTCTTC. This gives the protein CASSQAGTRGNEQFF.

J is TRBJ2-7 and V is TRBV18; 9 nucleotides agree with TRBD2. The DNA end lines up better with TRBJ2-1; the J call may be wrong. The CDR3 runs 14 residues. The germline CDR1 and CDR2 sequences are KGHSH and LQKENI. The DNA for the CDR3 is TGTGCCAGCTCGTGGCGGGAGGGCCACAATGAGCAGTTCTTC. Protein: CASSWREGHNEQFF.

This clonotype came up a few times. The rearrangement links TRBV18 to TRBJ1-1; no clear D gene. Germline CDR1 is KGHSH and CDR2 is LQKENI. The CDR3 is 15 amino acids. The V gene lost 2 bases and the J gene lost 1 base, with 11 bases spanning the gap. The CDR3 DNA reads as TGTGCCAGCTCACCAAGGTCCGGCCAGAACACTGAAGCTTTCTTT. Translation gives CASSPRSGQNTEAFF.

The chain couples TRBV20-1 to TRBJ1-5, with D perhaps TRBD1 (5 bases). The CDR3 length is 14 residues. Deletions cut 5 bases from V and 3 bases from J, with 14 bases between. The germline CDR1 and CDR2 sequences are DFQATT and SNEGSKA (reference sequence). In nucleotides, the CDR3 is TGCAGTGCTGACTCGGACATGAACAATCAGCCCCAGCATTTT. Encoded protein: CSADSDMNNQPQHF.

The V call is TRBV3-1, the J call TRBJ2-1, with 13 bases that match TRBD2. The junction had 5 bases not matched to a gene; V was cut back by 5 bases and J by 1 base. This CDR3 has 17 amino acids. Germline CDR1 and CDR2: LGHDT and YNNKEL (reference sequence). CDR3 loop: CASSTRTSGGSYNEQFF. In nucleotides, the CDR3 is TGTGCCAGCAGCACCCGGACTAGCGGGGGATCCTACAATGAGCAGTTCTTC.

This clonotype was counted between two and nine times. This chain uses TRBV12-3 or TRBV12-4 with TRBJ2-7, with D tentatively TRBD2 (6 bases). The CDR3 extends over 13 amino acids. The germline V and J ends were trimmed by 7 bases and 4 bases, with 14 bases remaining between them. The CDR3 DNA is TGTGCCAGCACCACGGGACTTATTTACGAGCAGTACTTC. Protein sequence: CASTTGLIYEQYF.

V and J are TRBV20-1 and TRBJ1-5, with TRBD1 matching over 8 bases. Losses at the gene ends were 3 bases for V and 7 bases for J; bases not matched to a gene: 5. Germline CDR1 is DFQATT and CDR2 is SNEGSKA (reference sequence). This CDR3 region has 13 residues. The CDR3 here is CSASLDRGQPQHF. The CDR3 nucleotides read TGCAGTGCTAGTTTAGACAGGGGCCAGCCCCAGCATTTT.

Only a few counts were recorded for this clonotype. V and J are TRBV14 and TRBJ2-7; D remains unclear. The CDR3 has 13 residues. V lost 6 bases to trimming and J lost 2 bases, with 11 bases between them. CDR1 and CDR2 (germline): SGHDN, FVKESK. CDR3 loop: CASRLSSTYEQYF. The CDR3 DNA sequence: TGTGCCAGCAGGCTGAGTTCTACCTACGAGCAGTACTTC.

This clonotype was seen a few times. The chain is built from TRBV5-1 and TRBJ1-4, with a possible D match to TRBD1 (5 bases). Germline V gene sequence: CDR1 SGHRS, CDR2 YFSETQ. The CDR3 has 14 residues. V lost 0 bases and J 7 bases, leaving 10 bases between the germline ends. The CDR3 spells CASSLGTQIEKLFF. The CDR3 region has the DNA TGCGCCAGCAGCTTGGGGACACAAATTGAAAAACTGTTTTTT.

This chain joins TRBV16 and TRBJ1-5; D gene ambiguous. Per the germline V gene, CDR1 is KGHSY and CDR2 is FQNENV. V dropped 1 base and J dropped 6 bases, with 7 bases sitting between them. The CDR3 extends over 13 amino acids. The CDR3 spells CASSQLERQPQHF. CDR3 bases: TGTGCCAGCAGCCAATTGGAGCGTCAGCCCCAGCATTTT.

This clonotype was counted ten times or more. The chain has TRBV29-1 and TRBJ2-5; weak D call: TRBD2 (6 bases). V dropped 4 bases and J dropped 2 bases, with 11 bases sitting between them. The CDR3 runs 13 residues. Germline CDR1 is SQVTM and CDR2 is ANQGSEA. Written as DNA, the CDR3 is TGCAGCGTTGTGCCGGGGACTCAAGAGACCCAGTACTTC. Translating gives CSVVPGTQETQYF.

This clonotype has only a few counts. The rearrangement links TRBV7-2 to TRBJ2-1; no firm D call. Trimming removed 3 bases at V and 2 bases at J, with 8 bases between. Germline V gene data show CDR1 as SGHTA and CDR2 as FQGNSA. The CDR3 has 14 amino acids. The chain's CDR3 is CASSFGLAYNEQFF. CDR3 DNA: TGTGCCAGCAGCTTTGGGTTGGCCTACAATGAGCAGTTCTTC.

This clonotype was observed a few times. V usage is TRBV6-5 and J usage is TRBJ2-7; D perhaps matches TRBD2 (5 bases). Looked up from germline, CDR1 is MNHEY and CDR2 is SVGAGI. V gave up 4 bases and J gave up 5 bases, with 12 bases separating them. The CDR3 consists of 13 residues. Here the CDR3 reads CASSSRVLHEQYF. The CDR3 DNA sequence: TGTGCCAGCAGTTCGCGGGTTCTCCACGAGCAGTACTTC.

This chain joins TRBV12-3 or TRBV12-4 and TRBJ2-7, with D unclear. V dropped 6 bases and J dropped 2 bases, with 14 bases sitting between them. This CDR3 contains 14 residues. The CDR3 DNA follows: TGTGCCAGCAGCCTCCTGTCCCCCCCCTACGAGCAGTACTTC. This translates into CASSLLSPPYEQYF.

This clonotype was found a few times. DNA of the CDR3: TGTGCCAGCCCGTGGTTTGAGGATACGCAGTATTTT. Translating gives CASPWFEDTQYF. The chain carries TRBV18 and TRBJ2-3, with D unresolved. This CDR3 spans 12 amino acids. Germline lookup yields CDR1 KGHSH and CDR2 LQKENI. Trimming shortened V by 8 bases and J by 6 bases, and 12 bases separated the two germline ends.

This clonotype was seen only a few times. V is TRBV12-3 or TRBV12-4 and J is TRBJ1-6, with unresolved D. This CDR3 contains 14 residues. The germline V and J ends were trimmed by 6 bases and 15 bases, with 21 bases remaining between them. In nucleotides, the CDR3 is TGTGCCAGCAGCCCCGCCATCGGGGTCCCTTTCCTCCACTTT. Protein product: CASSPAIGVPFLHF.

The genes are TRBV5-6 and TRBJ2-3; D ambiguous. Germline V lookup: CDR1 SGHDT, CDR2 YYEEEE. This CDR3 spans 15 amino acids. Trimming removed 2 bases at V and 1 base at J, with 11 bases between. The CDR3, as DNA: TGTGCCAGCAGCTTTCCCCCAACAGGCACAGATACGCAGTATTTT. It codes for CASSFPPTGTDTQYF. The full variable domain, with the rest looked up from reference TRBV5-6 and TRBJ2-3, is DAGVTQSPTHLIKTRGQQVTLRCSPKSGHDTVSWYQQALGQGPQFIFQYYEEEERQRGNFPDRFSGHQFPNYSSELNVNALLLGDSALYLCASSFPPTGTDTQYFGPGTRLTVL.

This clonotype was detected only a few times. The chain carries TRBV24-1 and TRBJ1-6; D is uncertain. CDR3 length: 12 residues. Germline V gene sequence: CDR1 KGHDR, CDR2 SFDVKD. V lost 3 bases and J 7 bases, leaving 3 bases between the germline ends. CDR3 in DNA: TGTGCCACCAGTGATGGCAATTCACCCCTCCACTTT. Its protein is CATSDGNSPLHF.

This chain uses TRBV3-1 with TRBJ1-4; D is unresolved. Germline loops: CDR1 LGHDT, CDR2 YNNKEL (reference sequence). The V and J ends lost 4 bases and 11 bases respectively, with 17 bases between them. The CDR3 is 14 amino acids. In DNA form, the CDR3 reads TGTGCCAGCAGCCCCCGGGCCCTTGAGGAGAAACTGTTTTTT. This sequence encodes CASSPRALEEKLFF.

A few counts support this clonotype. The rearrangement links TRBV7-8 to TRBJ2-3; 12 bases fit TRBD2. Germline V gene lookup returns CDR1 SGHVS and CDR2 FQNEAQ. The V and J ends lost 5 bases and 4 bases, in that order; junction bases with no gene match: 4. CDR3 size: 15 residues. The CDR3 nucleotides read TGTGCCAGCAGCCGAGGACTAGCGGGATCAGATACGCAGTATTTT. It is translated as CASSRGLAGSDTQYF.

Only a few counts were recorded for this clonotype. This chain links TRBV19 with TRBJ1-1, with D uncertain. This CDR3 comprises 13 residues. Trimming pared 1 base from V and 4 bases from J, leaving 7 bases between. Germline lookup yields CDR1 LNHDA and CDR2 SQIVND (reference sequence). CDR3 protein: CASSIGQSTEAFF. The CDR3 DNA is TGTGCCAGTAGTATAGGGCAGAGCACTGAAGCTTTCTTT.

This clonotype was recorded a few times. This rearrangement joins TRBV29-1 to TRBJ2-2; a weak D match, TRBD1 (5 bases). Germline values: CDR1 SQVTM, CDR2 ANQGSEA. The V and J ends lost 6 bases and 1 base respectively, with 12 bases between them. CDR3 size: 14 residues. As DNA, the CDR3 is TGCAGCGTCCGGACACCCGTGAACACCGGGGAGCTGTTTTTT. Translating it yields CSVRTPVNTGELFF.

The chain has TRBV29-1 and TRBJ1-4, with 8 bases lining up with TRBD1. Per germline, CDR1 SQVTM and CDR2 ANQGSEA. With V trimmed by 0 bases and J by 8 bases, 17 bases remained unmatched. There are 18 residues in the CDR3. For the CDR3, the DNA is TGCAGCGTTGAAGATCCTTGGTCTGGCAGGGGGCTAGACGAAAAACTGTTTTTT. It translates to CSVEDPWSGRGLDEKLFF.

This chain uses TRBV12-3 or TRBV12-4 with TRBJ2-5; D is possibly TRBD2 (5 bases). The DNA end is more similar to TRBJ2-7, so the J call may be wrong. The CDR3 is 14 residues long. The CDR3 sequence: CASSAGERVYEQYF. DNA for the CDR3: TGTGCCAGCAGCGCCGGGGAGAGGGTCTACGAGCAGTACTTC.

Worth noting for this clonotype: Mismatch with germline at one junction end may stem from a read error. The rearrangement uses TRBV9 and TRBJ1-3, with 9 bases matching TRBD1. Germline CDR1 reads SGDLS; CDR2 reads YYNGEE. The CDR3 runs to 13 residues. DNA of the CDR3: TGTGCCAGCAGCGTAGAAACCGGGACAGGGTTTCATTTT. Its protein product is CASSVETGTGFHF.

A few counts support this clonotype. J is TRBJ2-4 and V is TRBV20-1; the D gene is possibly TRBD2 (6 bases). V lost 5 bases, J lost 7 bases, and 15 bases lay in between. CDR3 size: 13 residues. Germline lookup yields CDR1 DFQATT and CDR2 SNEGSKA (reference sequence). The CDR3 DNA follows: TGCAGTGCTGGCATGGGAGGTTTGAACATTCAGTACTTC. Its protein product is CSAGMGGLNIQYF.

The chain employs TRBV28 and TRBJ1-3, with D possibly being TRBD1 (6 bases). V was cut by 10 bases and J by 4 bases, with 14 bases left in between. CDR3 length: 13 amino acids. Germline V CDR1 and CDR2: MDHEN, SYDVKM. The CDR3 protein is CAINREAGNTIYF. DNA for the CDR3: TGTGCCATCAACAGGGAAGCGGGAAACACCATATATTTT.

This chain joins TRBV18 and TRBJ2-3; D is possibly TRBD2 (5 bases). CDR3 length equals 12 residues. CDR1 is KGHSH, CDR2 LQKENI, per germline. V was clipped by 3 bases and J by 6 bases, with 7 bases between them. This CDR3 is CASSPWEDTQYF. In nucleotides, the CDR3 is TGTGCCAGCTCACCGTGGGAGGATACGCAGTATTTT.

This clonotype was seen a handful of times. The V and J genes are TRBV11-2 and TRBJ1-2; 7 bases align to TRBD1. Germline CDR1 SGHAT, CDR2 FQNNGV. This CDR3 region has 15 residues. V lost 5 bases and J lost 0; bases outside the gene matches: 6. CDR3 in DNA: TGTGCCAGCAGCAGCACTGGACAGGCTAACTATGGCTACACCTTC. This gives the protein CASSSTGQANYGYTF.

This clonotype was counted many times. Germline is not matched at one junction end, which may reflect a read error. The chain is built from TRBV12-3 or TRBV12-4 and TRBJ2-3, with 10 bases lining up with TRBD2. The CDR3 runs to 14 residues. The CDR3 reads CASSLAGGGDTQYF. The CDR3, as DNA: TGTGCCAGCAGCTTAGCGGGGGGAGGAGATACGCAGTATTTT.

This clonotype has only a few counts. The chain employs TRBV27 and TRBJ2-3, with D perhaps being TRBD1 or TRBD2 (5 bases each). Trimming removed 7 bases from V and 0 bases from J, with 8 bases in between. The CDR3 loop spans 13 amino acids. Germline CDR1 is MNHEY and CDR2 is SMNVEV (reference sequence). The DNA for the CDR3 is TGTGCCAGCACCGGGGACAGCACAGATACGCAGTATTTT. Protein: CASTGDSTDTQYF.

V usage is TRBV7-9 and J usage is TRBJ1-2, with 7 bases that match TRBD1. The junction had 11 bases not matched to a gene; V was cut back by 5 bases and J by 2 bases. From germline, CDR1 is SEHNR and CDR2 FQNEAQ (reference sequence). The CDR3 sequence is 16 residues long. CDR3 nucleotide sequence: TGTGCCAGCAGCCGCCCTCCGGGACAGCCGAACTATGGCTACACCTTC. It specifies CASSRPPGQPNYGYTF.